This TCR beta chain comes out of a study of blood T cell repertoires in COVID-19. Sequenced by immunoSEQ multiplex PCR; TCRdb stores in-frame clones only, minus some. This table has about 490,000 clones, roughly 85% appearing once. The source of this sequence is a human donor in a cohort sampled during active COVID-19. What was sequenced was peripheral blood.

CDR3 in DNA: TGTGCCAGCAGTGAAGCCCCGGGAGCTAGCACAGATACGCAGTATTTT. Protein product: CASSEAPGASTDTQYF. The rearrangement links TRBV2 to TRBJ2-3; the D gene is possibly TRBD2 (6 bases). Trimming took off 0 bases at V and 0 bases at J, with 10 bases between the two ends. CDR1 is SNHLY, CDR2 FYNNEI, per germline. The CDR3 is made up of 16 amino acids.